This entry describes one TCR beta chain. This receptor's antigen is unknown. Nothing much larger sits one base from this clone, and base qualities are not available. This sample stems from a study of technical replicates of blood from a handful of donors (dated by TCRdb to 2016 to 2017). Library preparation employed the immunoSEQ multiplex PCR assay. TCRdb stores this immuneACCESS table with in-frame sequences only. Part of the clones is absent; in the studies checked, under half of the shortfall reflects unresolved V genes, and no reason is known for the rest. Counted in this sample were around 61,000 clones; 95% to 98% of them appeared once. The ten largest account for approximately 0.21% of the sample. The CDR1 and CDR2 encoded by the germline V gene are ENHRY and SYGVKD. Trimming accounts for 3 bases at V and 0 bases at J, while the number of junction bases matched to no gene is 8. From cysteine to phenylalanine, the CDR3 is 19 amino acids long. The entry retains the CDR3 DNA only, 57 bases that are in frame from base 1.

What was sequenced was T cells isolated from PBMCs. The source is a human donor in good health. In this chain, TRBV10-3 is recombined with TRBJ2-1; 13 bases in the junction line up with TRBD2. At the DNA level, the sequence is TGTGCCATCAGTGAACGGGGGACTAGCGGGACCAGCTCCTACAATGAGCAGTTCTTC. This yields the protein CAISERGTSGTSSYNEQFF.